These 8 T cell receptor beta chains came from one sample sequenced in a study of cytomegalovirus exposure and HLA in healthy donors. Assay used: immunoSEQ multiplex PCR; TCRdb lists only in-frame clones, some missing. Of 200,000 to 250,000 clones in the sample, 83% were seen once. The sample taken for sequencing was PBMCs. All receptors derive from a woman between 18 and 29 years old in good health and CMV-seronegative.

The J gene is TRBJ2-7, the V gene TRBV19, with 7 bases fitting TRBD1. Germline CDR1 reads LNHDA; CDR2 reads SQIVND (reference sequence). The CDR3 totals 14 residues. With 5 bases clipped from V and 5 bases from J, the junction kept 9 bases outside the gene matches. The CDR3 DNA is TGTGCCAGTAGTTTACGGACAGGATACAACGAGCAGTACTTC. Its translation: CASSLRTGYNEQYF.

This chain joins TRBV2 and TRBJ2-1, with a possible D match to TRBD1 (6 bases). V lost 4 bases and J lost 10, with 14 bases in between. Per germline, CDR1 SNHLY and CDR2 FYNNEI. The CDR3 has 13 residues. The CDR3 region has the DNA TGTGCCAGCAGTGCAGCGGCCACAGGGGAGCAGTTCTTC. It translates to CASSAAATGEQFF.

The gene calls are TRBV7-8 and TRBJ1-3, with D tentatively TRBD1 (6 bases). V lost 5 bases to trimming and J lost 0 bases, with 17 bases between them. CDR3 size: 17 residues. CDR1 is SGHVS, CDR2 FQNEAQ, per germline. The CDR3: CASSPVGHSSSGNTIYF. The DNA of the CDR3 is TGTGCCAGCAGCCCTGTGGGACACTCAAGCTCTGGAAACACCATATATTTT.

The count of this clone is one. The junction shows a germline mismatch at one end, possibly a read error. The genes are TRBV15 and TRBJ1-1; possible D gene TRBD1, 5 bases. The length of the CDR3 is 12 residues. The germline gives CDR1 LNHNV, CDR2 YYDKDF (reference sequence). The chain's CDR3 is CGTGTGTTEAFF. CDR3 DNA: TGTGGCACCGGGACGGGGACCACTGAAGCTTTCTTT.

This chain uses TRBV30 with TRBJ2-7, with D perhaps matching TRBD1 (5 bases). CDR1 and CDR2 (germline): GTSNPN, SVGIG (reference sequence). The CDR3 extends over 13 amino acids. Trimming left V 7 bases short and J 0 bases short, with 13 bases between. CDR3 loop: CALTAISSYEQYF. DNA for the CDR3: TGTGCCTTGACAGCTATTAGCTCCTACGAGCAGTACTTC.

A note on this clone: In the same sample, other DNA sequences code for this CDR3. This sequence joins TRBV9 and TRBJ1-1; D is ambiguous. The V end lost 0 bases, the J end lost 0 bases, and 6 bases lay between the germline ends. The germline V gene encodes CDR1 SGDLS and CDR2 YYNGEE. The CDR3 consists of 14 residues. The CDR3, as DNA: TGTGCCAGCAGCGTAGCGGGCTTGAACACTGAAGCTTTCTTT. This translates into CASSVAGLNTEAFF.

The chain recombines TRBV29-1 with TRBJ2-7; 8 bases are a match to TRBD1. V lost 3 bases to trimming and J lost 6 bases; unmatched junction nucleotides: 10. This CDR3 contains 14 residues. Looked up from germline, CDR1 is SQVTM and CDR2 is ANQGSEA. The CDR3 nucleotides read TGCAGCGTTGACTCCAGGGGGCTTTCTAGCGAGCAGTACTTC. It translates to CSVDSRGLSSEQYF.

The chain couples TRBV27 to TRBJ1-2; 8 bases match TRBD1. The length of the CDR3 is 12 residues. V lost 4 bases, J lost 10 bases, and 5 bases stayed unmatched. Per the germline V gene, CDR1 is MNHEY and CDR2 is SMNVEV (reference sequence). The CDR3 loop reads CASSSQGASYTF. CDR3 in DNA: TGTGCCAGCAGTTCTCAGGGGGCCTCCTACACCTTC.